These 16 T cell receptor beta chains originate from one sample sequenced in a study of glioma-infiltrating T cells. The iRepertoire nested amplicon-rescue multiplex PCR amplified TCR alpha and beta CDR3s from RNA. TCRdb reprocessed the multiplex PCR reads with MiXCR, giving one entry per CDR3 protein. The data show approximately 400,000 distinct CDR3 sequences, 41% seen once. The sequencing input was glioma tissue, nonneoplastic brain tissue, or PBMCs (not recorded which). These receptor sequences come from a human donor with low-grade glioma or glioblastoma, undergoing nonglioma brain surgery, or in good health (not recorded which).

Remarks on this clonotype: This CDR3 fails to terminate in the conserved phenylalanine or tryptophan, so it likely reflects a read error. The V gene is TRBV4-1, the J gene TRBJ1-6; D remains ambiguous. V lost 0 bases, J lost 6 bases, and 12 bases lay in between. CDR1 is MGHRA and CDR2 is YSYEKL in the germline V gene. The CDR3 sequence is 16 residues long. CDR3 sequence (DNA): TGCGCCAGCAGCCAAGATGTGGGAACAGCTAATTCACCCCTCCACCTT. Translated: CASSQDVGTANSPLHL.

The J gene is TRBJ2-3, the V gene TRBV27; 8 nucleotides line up with TRBD1. V shed 5 bases, J shed 2 bases, and the junction held 15 bases outside the gene matches. Germline CDR1 MNHEY, CDR2 SMNVEV (reference sequence). This CDR3 has 18 amino acids. CDR3: CASSPLDRADVVTDTQYF. CDR3 nucleotides: TGTGCCAGCAGTCCTCTGGACAGGGCGGATGTTGTCACAGATACGCAGTATTTT.

Worth noting for this clonotype: Just one base apart from a much larger clone, this may be a read error. The chain recombines TRBV28 with TRBJ2-7; D is undetermined. The CDR3 length is 12 residues. The ends were cut back, 4 bases at V and 7 bases at J, with 11 bases in the middle. Germline assignment: CDR1 MDHEN and CDR2 SYDVKM. The CDR3 sequence: CASSSGRSEQYF. The CDR3 DNA reads as TGTGCCAGCAGTTCCGGACGGTCGGAGCAGTACTTC. The whole variable domain, remainder taken from reference TRBV28 and TRBJ2-7, is DVKVTQSSRYLVKRTGEKVFLECVQDMDHENMFWYRQDPGLGLRLIYFSYDVKMKEKGDIPEGYSVSREKKERFSLILESASTNQTSMYLCASSSGRSEQYFGPGTRLTVT.

This clonotype was observed a handful of times. The chain couples TRBV28 to TRBJ2-7; 10 positions agree with TRBD2. Germline assignment: CDR1 MDHEN and CDR2 SYDVKM. The junction had 5 bases not matched to a gene; V was cut back by 8 bases and J by 4 bases. There are 13 residues in the CDR3. The CDR3 here is CASFSGRRYEQYF. In nucleotides, the CDR3 is TGTGCCAGCTTTAGCGGGAGGAGGTACGAGCAGTACTTC.

The rearrangement joins TRBV7-2 to TRBJ2-7, with TRBD2 matching over 10 bases. V gave up 4 bases and J gave up 2 bases; unmatched junction bases: 20. The CDR3 length is 20 residues. Germline CDR1 reads SGHTA; CDR2 reads FQGNSA. The CDR3 DNA reads TGTGCCAGCAGCTCTAGTGGCCCAGGGGTAGCGGGAGGAACGACCTACGAGCAGTACTTC. It translates to CASSSSGPGVAGGTTYEQYF.

Ten or more counts support this clonotype. The V gene is TRBV27, the J gene TRBJ1-2; D possibly corresponds to TRBD1 (6 bases). Germline CDR1 MNHEY, CDR2 SMNVEV (reference sequence). This CDR3 comprises 13 residues. V gave up 3 bases and J gave up 4 bases, with 9 bases separating them. CDR3 DNA sequence: TGTGCCAGCAGTTTGCAAGGGGGCTATGGCTACACCTTC. Its protein product is CASSLQGGYGYTF.

This clonotype has at least ten counts. The chain carries TRBV28 and TRBJ1-1; D not resolved. Germline CDR1 reads MDHEN; CDR2 reads SYDVKM. The V end lost 10 bases, the J end lost 6 bases, and 15 bases lay between the germline ends. CDR3 size: 12 residues. The CDR3 bases are TGTGCCACCTTGACAAGACCCCCTGAAGCTTTCTTT. Translation gives CATLTRPPEAFF.

In this sample, this clonotype turned up many times. V is TRBV6-2 or TRBV6-3 and J is TRBJ2-7; no clear D gene. The CDR3 loop spans 14 amino acids. The V end lost 7 bases, the J end lost 6 bases, and 19 bases lay between the germline ends. Per germline, CDR1 MNHEY and CDR2 SVGEGT. CDR3 sequence: CASTTWARRSEQYF. CDR3 coding DNA: TGTGCCAGCACAACTTGGGCCAGGCGGTCCGAGCAGTACTTC.

This clonotype was recorded many times. V is TRBV6-2 or TRBV6-3 and J is TRBJ2-5, with D possibly matching TRBD1 (5 bases). The V gene lost 6 bases and the J gene lost 4 bases, with 12 bases spanning the gap. This CDR3 is 13 amino acids long. The germline V gene has CDR1 MNHEY and CDR2 SVGEGT. The DNA for the CDR3 is TGTGCCAGCAGCGGCAGGGCACCAGAGACCCAGTACTTC. Translation: CASSGRAPETQYF.

This clonotype was observed a handful of times. The chain is built from TRBV25-1 and TRBJ2-1, with 12 bases that match TRBD1. The junction had 22 bases not matched to a gene; V was cut back by 0 bases and J by 4 bases. This CDR3 spans 23 amino acids. CDR1 and CDR2 (germline): MGHDK, SYGVNS. Written as DNA, the CDR3 is TGTGCCAGCAGTGAATATGGAAATGTGCGTCCCGGGACAGGGGGCTCCCGGTACAATGAGCAGTTCTTC. Its translation is CASSEYGNVRPGTGGSRYNEQFF.

In its sample, this clonotype was seen a few times. The V gene is TRBV5-1, the J gene TRBJ1-1; D call uncertain. Trimming took off 0 bases at V and 3 bases at J, with 6 bases between the two ends. Germline-derived CDR1 and CDR2 are SGHRS and YFSETQ. The CDR3 spans 13 residues. CDR3 loop: CASSLEQYTEAFF. Written as DNA, the CDR3 is TGCGCCAGCAGCTTGGAACAGTACACTGAAGCTTTCTTT.

This clonotype was observed a handful of times. The CDR3 sequence is CASSRVAGSSYNEQFF. Written as DNA, the CDR3 is TGTGCCAGCAGCCGAGTAGCGGGGAGCTCCTACAATGAGCAGTTCTTC. This chain links TRBV7-2 with TRBJ2-1, with TRBD2 matching 8 bases. The V and J ends lost 5 bases and 0 bases, in that order; junction bases with no gene match: 6. Germline lookup yields CDR1 SGHTA and CDR2 FQGNSA. The CDR3 is 16 residues long.

The chain recombines TRBV13 with TRBJ2-7; 12 nucleotides match TRBD2. This CDR3 region has 14 residues. The V gene's germline CDR1 is PRHDT and CDR2 FYEKMQ (reference sequence). With 4 bases clipped from V and 12 bases from J, the junction kept 10 bases outside the gene matches. In DNA, the CDR3 is TGTGCCAGCAGCTCAACGGGACTAGCGGGCCGTTCGTACTTC. Protein: CASSSTGLAGRSYF.

This clonotype appeared a single time. Possible read error: a much larger clone is one base away. The chain couples TRBV18 to TRBJ1-1; D remains ambiguous. The germline V gene encodes CDR1 KGHSH and CDR2 LQKENI. The CDR3 sequence is 15 residues long. The CDR3 DNA sequence: TGTGCCAGCTCAACACCCAACATCGGTGCTCAGTTGGGCTTCTTT. It yields the protein CASSTPNIGAQLGFF.

On this clonotype itself: A much bigger clone sits one base away, suggesting this may be a read error. The chain employs TRBV6-1 and TRBJ2-5; D call uncertain. Germline loops: CDR1 MNHNS, CDR2 SASEGT. The CDR3 length is 13 residues. The CDR3 nucleotides read TGTGCCAACAGTGAAGATCCCTACCGGACCCAGTACTTC. Amino acids: CANSEDPYRTQYF.

The V call is TRBV7-9, the J call TRBJ2-7, with D tentatively TRBD1 (6 bases). Germline V gene lookup returns CDR1 SEHNR and CDR2 FQNEAQ (reference sequence). V lost 4 bases, J lost 9 bases, and 19 bases lay in between. The length of the CDR3 is 14 residues. The CDR3 protein is CASSSPSTGSVQYF. For the CDR3, the DNA is TGTGCCAGCAGCTCCCCGTCGACAGGCTCGGTGCAGTACTTC.